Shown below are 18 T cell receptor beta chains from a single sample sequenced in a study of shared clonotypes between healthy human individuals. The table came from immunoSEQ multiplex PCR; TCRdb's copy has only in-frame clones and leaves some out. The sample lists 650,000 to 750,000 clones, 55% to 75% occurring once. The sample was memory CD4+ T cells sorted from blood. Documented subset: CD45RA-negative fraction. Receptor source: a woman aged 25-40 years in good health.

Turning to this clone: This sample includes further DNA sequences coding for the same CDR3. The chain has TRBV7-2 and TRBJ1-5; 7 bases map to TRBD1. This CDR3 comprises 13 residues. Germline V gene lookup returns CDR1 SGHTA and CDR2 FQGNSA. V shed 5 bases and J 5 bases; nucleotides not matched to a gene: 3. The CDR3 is CASSLQGDQPQHF. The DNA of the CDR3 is TGTGCCAGCAGCCTTCAGGGGGATCAGCCCCAGCATTTT.

The CDR3 DNA is TGTGCCAGCAGCTTAGGGGCGGTTGGAGCCCCGCATGAGCAGTTCTTC. This codes for CASSLGAVGAPHEQFF. The rearrangement uses TRBV7-2 and TRBJ2-1; D not certain. The V gene's germline CDR1 is SGHTA and CDR2 FQGNSA. V dropped 1 base and J dropped 8 bases, with 18 bases sitting between them. The length of the CDR3 is 16 residues. Full variable domain (missing parts from reference TRBV7-2 and TRBJ2-1): GAGVSQSPSNKVTEKGKDVELRCDPISGHTALYWYRQSLGQGLEFLIYFQGNSAPDKSGLPSDRFSAERTGGSVSTLTIQRTQQEDSAVYLCASSLGAVGAPHEQFFGPGTRLTVL.

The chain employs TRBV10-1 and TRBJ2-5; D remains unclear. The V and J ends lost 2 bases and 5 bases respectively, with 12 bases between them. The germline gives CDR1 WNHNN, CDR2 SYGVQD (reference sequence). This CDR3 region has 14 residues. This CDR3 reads CASSEAPRRETQYF. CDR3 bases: TGCGCCAGCAGTGAGGCCCCGCGGCGCGAGACCCAGTACTTC.

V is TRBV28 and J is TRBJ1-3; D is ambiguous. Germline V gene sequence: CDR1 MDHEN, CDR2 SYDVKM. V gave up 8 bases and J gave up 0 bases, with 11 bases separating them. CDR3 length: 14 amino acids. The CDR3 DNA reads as TGTGCCAGCGGGGTTCCCGGCTCTGGAAACACCATATATTTT. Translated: CASGVPGSGNTIYF.

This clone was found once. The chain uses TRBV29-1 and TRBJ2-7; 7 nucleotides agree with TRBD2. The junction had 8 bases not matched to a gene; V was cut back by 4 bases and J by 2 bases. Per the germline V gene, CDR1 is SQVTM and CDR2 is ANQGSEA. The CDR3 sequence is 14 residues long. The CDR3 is CSVGGGALTYEQYF. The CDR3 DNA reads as TGCAGCGTTGGGGGAGGGGCACTCACCTACGAGCAGTACTTC.

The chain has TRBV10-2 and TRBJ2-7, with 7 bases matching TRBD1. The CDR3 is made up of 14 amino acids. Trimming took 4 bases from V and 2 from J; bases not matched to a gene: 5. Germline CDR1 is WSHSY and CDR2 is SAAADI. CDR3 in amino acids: CASSVGGQTYEQYF. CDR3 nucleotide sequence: TGCGCCAGCAGTGTAGGGGGACAGACCTACGAGCAGTACTTC.

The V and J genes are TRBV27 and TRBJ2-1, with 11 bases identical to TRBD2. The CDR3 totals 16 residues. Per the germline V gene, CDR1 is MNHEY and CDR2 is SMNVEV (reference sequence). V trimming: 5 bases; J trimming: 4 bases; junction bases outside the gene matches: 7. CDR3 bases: TGTGCCAGCAGTCTTACAGGGACTAGCGGATACAATGAGCAGTTCTTC. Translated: CASSLTGTSGYNEQFF.

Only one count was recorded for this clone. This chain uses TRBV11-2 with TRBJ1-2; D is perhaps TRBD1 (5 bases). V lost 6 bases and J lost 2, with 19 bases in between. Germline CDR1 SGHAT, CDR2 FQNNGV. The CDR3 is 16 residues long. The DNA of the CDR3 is TGTGCCAGCAGTCACTCCCAGGGAGGAGCCAACTATGGCTACACCTTC. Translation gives CASSHSQGGANYGYTF.

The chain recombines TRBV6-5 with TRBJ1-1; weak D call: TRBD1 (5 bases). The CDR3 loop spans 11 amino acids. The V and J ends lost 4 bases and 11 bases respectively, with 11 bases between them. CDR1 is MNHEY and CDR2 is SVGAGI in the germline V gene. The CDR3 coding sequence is TGTGCCAGCAGTTGGGGCGGATCGGCTTTCTTT. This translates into CASSWGGSAFF.

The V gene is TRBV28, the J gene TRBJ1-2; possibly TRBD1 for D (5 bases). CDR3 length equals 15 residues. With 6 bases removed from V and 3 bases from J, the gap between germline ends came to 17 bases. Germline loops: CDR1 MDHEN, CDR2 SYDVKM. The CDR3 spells CASSIKRGGDYGYTF. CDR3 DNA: TGTGCCAGCAGCATAAAGCGGGGGGGTGACTATGGCTACACCTTC.

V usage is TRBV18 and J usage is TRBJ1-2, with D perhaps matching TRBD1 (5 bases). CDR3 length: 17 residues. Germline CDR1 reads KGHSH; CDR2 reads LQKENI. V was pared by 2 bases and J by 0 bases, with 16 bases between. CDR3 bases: TGTGCCAGCTCACCAGGGGCGGGGCCCGCTGCTAACTATGGCTACACCTTC. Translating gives CASSPGAGPAANYGYTF. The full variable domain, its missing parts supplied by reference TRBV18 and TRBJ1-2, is NAGVMQNPRHLVRRRGQEARLRCSPMKGHSHVYWYRQLPEEGLKFMVYLQKENIIDESGMPKERFSAEFPKEGPSILRIQQVVRGDSAAYFCASSPGAGPAANYGYTFGSGTRLTVV.

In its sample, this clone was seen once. The CDR3 loop reads CASSPQGNSYEQYF. For the CDR3, the DNA is TGTGCCAGCTCACCCCAAGGCAATTCCTACGAGCAGTACTTC. The V and J genes are TRBV18 and TRBJ2-7; the D is unclear. CDR1 and CDR2 (germline): KGHSH, LQKENI. This CDR3 is built from 14 residues. V was shortened by 3 bases and J by 1 base, with 10 bases between the two germline ends.

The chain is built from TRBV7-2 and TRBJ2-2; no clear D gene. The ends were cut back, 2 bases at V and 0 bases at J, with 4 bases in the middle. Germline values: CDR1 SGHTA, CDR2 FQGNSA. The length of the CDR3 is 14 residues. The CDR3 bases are TGTGCCAGCAGCTTAATATCGAACACCGGGGAGCTGTTTTTT. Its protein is CASSLISNTGELFF.

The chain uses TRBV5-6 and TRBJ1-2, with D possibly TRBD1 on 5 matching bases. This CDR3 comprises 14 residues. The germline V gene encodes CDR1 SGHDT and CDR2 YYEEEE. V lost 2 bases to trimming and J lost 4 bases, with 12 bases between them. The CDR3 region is CASSFREVSYGYTF. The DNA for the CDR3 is TGTGCCAGCAGCTTCAGGGAGGTTTCCTATGGCTACACCTTC.

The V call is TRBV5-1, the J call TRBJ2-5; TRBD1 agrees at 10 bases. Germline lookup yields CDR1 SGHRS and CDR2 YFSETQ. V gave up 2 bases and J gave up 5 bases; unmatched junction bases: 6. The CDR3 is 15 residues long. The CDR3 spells CASSFLDRGWETQYF. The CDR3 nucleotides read TGCGCCAGCAGCTTTCTGGACAGGGGGTGGGAGACCCAGTACTTC.

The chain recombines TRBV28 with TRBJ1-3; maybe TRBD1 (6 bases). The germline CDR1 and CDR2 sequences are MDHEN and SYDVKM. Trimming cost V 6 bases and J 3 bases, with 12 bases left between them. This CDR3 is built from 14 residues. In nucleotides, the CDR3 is TGTGCCAGCAGGCCTACAGGGAGTGGAAACACCATATATTTT. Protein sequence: CASRPTGSGNTIYF.

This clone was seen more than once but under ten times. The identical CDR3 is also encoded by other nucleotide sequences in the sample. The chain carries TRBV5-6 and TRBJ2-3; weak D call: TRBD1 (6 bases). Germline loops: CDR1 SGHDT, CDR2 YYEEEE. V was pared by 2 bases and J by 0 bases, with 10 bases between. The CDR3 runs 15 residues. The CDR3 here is CASSFTTGSTDTQYF. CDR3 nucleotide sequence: TGTGCCAGCAGCTTCACGACAGGTAGCACAGATACGCAGTATTTT.

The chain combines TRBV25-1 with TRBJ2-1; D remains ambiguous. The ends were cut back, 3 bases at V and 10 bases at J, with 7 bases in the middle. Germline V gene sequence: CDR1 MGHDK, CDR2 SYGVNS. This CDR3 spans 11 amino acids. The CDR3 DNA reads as TGTGCCAGCAGTGATTTATGGGAGCAGTTCTTC. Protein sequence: CASSDLWEQFF.